A single sample gave rise to the 16 T cell receptor beta chains below, sequenced in a study of tumor-infiltrating lymphocytes in primary liver carcinoma. Co-extraction of RNA and DNA was performed on about 20-32 mg of unsorted bulk tissue. Using a constant-region primer together with ProtoScript II reverse transcriptase, TCR beta cDNA was made from around 500 ng of total RNA. Each TCR beta library was derived from three nested multiplex PCR rounds that employed slightly modified ARM-PCR. TRBV1-TRBV30 forward primers paired with a C-beta reverse primer were used in the first two PCR rounds, which ran about 11 cycles each. TCRdb analysed the multiplex PCR reads with MiXCR anew, one entry per CDR3 protein. The sample lists 95,000 to 100,000 distinct CDR3 sequences; approximately 70% were seen once. Sequences were obtained from liver tumor tissue from sampling region 2. The sample's subset: tumor region T2, inferior pole. These receptors were obtained from an older woman with primary liver carcinoma and hepatitis B virus infection.

This clonotype has at least ten counts. The chain has TRBV12-3 or TRBV12-4 and TRBJ2-1, with D unresolved. This CDR3 spans 13 amino acids. V dropped 6 bases and J dropped 0 bases, with 6 bases sitting between them. CDR3 in amino acids: CASSQSSYNEQFF. The CDR3 region has the DNA TGTGCCAGCAGCCAGTCCTCCTACAATGAGCAGTTCTTC.

This clonotype was seen a few times. A much larger clone sits a single nucleotide away, making a read error possible. The chain is built from TRBV6-1 and TRBJ1-1; D remains unclear. Germline V lookup: CDR1 MNHNS, CDR2 SASEGT. Trimming removed 7 bases at V and 3 bases at J, with 15 bases between. The CDR3 has 14 residues. The CDR3 loop reads CASNFSGVDTEAFF. CDR3 nucleotide sequence: TGTGCCAGCAACTTCAGTGGGGTTGACACTGAAGCTTTCTTT.

This clonotype showed up many times. The V and J genes are TRBV4-2 and TRBJ2-1, with D possibly being TRBD2 (5 bases). The V end was cut by 2 bases, the J end by 0 bases, with 11 bases between. From germline, CDR1 is LGHNA and CDR2 YNFKEQ. CDR3 size: 16 residues. CDR3 sequence: CASSQRGQSSYNEQFF. Written as DNA, the CDR3 is TGTGCCAGCAGCCAACGCGGGCAGAGCTCCTACAATGAGCAGTTCTTC.

Regarding this clonotype: The junction departs from germline at one end; a sequencing error may be responsible. The chain joins TRBV6-2 or TRBV6-3 to TRBJ2-7; TRBD1 is a possible D gene (6 bases). This CDR3 is 13 amino acids long. CDR1 and CDR2 (germline): MNHEY, SVGEGT. CDR3 sequence: CAGLRGTSCEQYF. The CDR3 region has the DNA TGTGCCGGCCTAAGGGGGACATCCTGCGAGCAGTACTTC.

In this sample, this clonotype turned up many times. The chain uses TRBV12-3 or TRBV12-4 and TRBJ1-1; TRBD1 aligns across 7 bases. Trimming removed 6 bases from V and 6 bases from J; junction bases left unmatched: 4. This CDR3 region has 12 residues. CDR3 in DNA: TGTGCCAGCAGAATCGGACAGGCTGAAGCTTTCTTT. Translation: CASRIGQAEAFF.

On this clonotype: Here the CDR3 omits its conserved ending phenylalanine or tryptophan, so a read error is the likely source. The chain combines TRBV7-3 with TRBJ2-1; 14 positions agree with TRBD2. The germline gives CDR1 SGHTA, CDR2 FQGTGA. This CDR3 contains 15 residues. This CDR3 is CASSLEGLAGEKQFL. DNA of the CDR3: TGCGCCAGCAGTTTAGAGGGACTAGCGGGAGAGAAGCAGTTCCTC.

For this clonotype: One junction end disagrees with the germline gene, perhaps due to a read error. The V gene is TRBV6-5, the J gene TRBJ2-3, with D possibly TRBD2 on 5 matching bases. Germline assignment: CDR1 MNHEY and CDR2 SVGAGI. The CDR3 sequence is 14 residues long. The CDR3 protein is CTSSPSPHDGTQYF. DNA for the CDR3: TGTACCAGCAGTCCTAGCCCTCATGATGGTACGCAGTATTTT.

The chain employs TRBV7-8 and TRBJ2-5; D is unclear. V gave up 10 bases and J gave up 0 bases, with 18 bases separating them. The germline gives CDR1 SGHVS, CDR2 FQNEAQ. This CDR3 is 15 amino acids long. The CDR3 region is CAIGLGFADQETQYF. CDR3 nucleotides: TGTGCCATCGGCTTAGGGTTCGCAGACCAAGAGACCCAGTACTTC.

V gene TRBV11-2 combines with J gene TRBJ2-3; a weak D match, TRBD1 (8 bases). Germline V gene sequence: CDR1 SGHAT, CDR2 FQNNGV. Deletions cut 5 bases from V and 0 bases from J, with 15 bases between. This CDR3 region has 16 residues. CDR3 sequence: CASSLTGGGSTDTQYF. CDR3 nucleotide sequence: TGTGCCAGCAGCCTTACAGGGGGGGGTAGCACAGATACGCAGTATTTT.

In regard to this clonotype: This may be a read error, as it is one base from a much larger clone. The CDR3 ends on some other residue instead of the conserved phenylalanine or tryptophan, so this is likely a read error. In nucleotides, the CDR3 is TGTGCCATCAGCCCGGGACCCGGGGGCACAGATACGCAGTATCTT. This sequence encodes CAISPGPGGTDTQYL. The J gene is TRBJ2-3, the V gene TRBV10-3; D tentatively fits TRBD1 or TRBD2 (5 bases each). This CDR3 is built from 15 residues. Germline lookup yields CDR1 ENHRY and CDR2 SYGVKD. V was shortened by 6 bases and J by 1 base, with 14 bases between the two germline ends.

This clonotype was counted many times. The chain combines TRBV7-9 with TRBJ1-1, with D unclear. The CDR3 has 15 residues. CDR1 is SEHNR, CDR2 FQNEAQ, per germline (reference sequence). Trimming removed 0 bases at V and 2 bases at J, with 10 bases between. The DNA for the CDR3 is TGTGCCAGCAGCTTAGCGCGGTACAGAAACACTGAAGCTTTCTTT. This codes for CASSLARYRNTEAFF.

The chain carries TRBV28 and TRBJ1-2; D ambiguous. The germline V gene has CDR1 MDHEN and CDR2 SYDVKM. Deletions cut 3 bases from V and 5 bases from J, with 7 bases between. The CDR3 has 12 amino acids. For the CDR3, the DNA is TGTGCCAGCAGTTTGAACGTTTATGGCTACACCTTC. The encoded protein is CASSLNVYGYTF.

J is TRBJ2-3 and V is TRBV11-2, with TRBD2 matching over 7 bases. This CDR3 is 15 amino acids long. Germline V gene data show CDR1 as SGHAT and CDR2 as FQNNGV. The ends lost 3 bases at V and 15 bases at J; junction bases unmatched: 18. The DNA for the CDR3 is TGTGCCAGCAGCTTCGGACTAGAACGCACAGATACGAACTATTTT. Its protein is CASSFGLERTDTNYF.

As regards this clonotype: Mismatch with germline at one junction end may stem from a read error. The chain uses TRBV11-2 and TRBJ2-2; 9 bases map to TRBD2. This CDR3 region has 13 residues. Germline values: CDR1 SGHAT, CDR2 FQNNGV. In DNA form, the CDR3 reads TGTGTCAGCAGTGAGTCGGGACTAGCGGAGCTGTTTTTT. The encoded protein is CVSSESGLAELFF.

Notes on this clonotype: One junction end disagrees with the germline gene, perhaps due to a read error. The rearrangement joins TRBV6-5 to TRBJ1-6; D not resolved. Germline assignment: CDR1 MNHEY and CDR2 SVGAGI. This CDR3 contains 14 residues. The DNA for the CDR3 is TGTGCCGGCAGCTACGATACGGCTAATTCACCCCTCCACTTT. Translation gives CAGSYDTANSPLHF.

This clonotype was seen a single time. The chain has TRBV4-1 and TRBJ2-7; D may be TRBD1 or TRBD2 (5 bases each). V was cut by 7 bases and J by 2 bases, with 18 bases left in between. The germline gives CDR1 MGHRA, CDR2 YSYEKL. The CDR3 length is 15 residues. The CDR3 protein is CASIYNYKGPYEQYF. The CDR3 nucleotides are TGCGCCAGCATCTATAACTACAAGGGACCCTACGAGCAGTACTTC.